This TCR beta chain was obtained from a study of OX40 agonist ivuxolimab in advanced cancers. As for the study in general: The patients' treatment was ivuxolimab, an agonistic anti-OX40 (CD134) antibody. Those treated in dose escalation had hepatocellular carcinoma, melanoma, renal cell cancer or head and neck cancer.

TCRdb's table, derived via immunoSEQ multiplex PCR, lists solely in-frame clones and lacks some. The data show 71,000 or so clones, 86% seen once. In its sample, this clone was seen a few times. Patients with autoimmune history or systemic immunosuppression were excluded. Researchers took blood at baseline, on cycle 4 day 1, and on cycle 7 day 1. The sequencing used CD4+ or CD8+ T cells sorted from blood, collected in a trial of the OX40 agonist ivuxolimab. This TCR was recovered from an adult with an advanced solid tumor such as melanoma, head and neck, liver or kidney cancer.

CDR3 bases: TGTGCCAGCGAGGGGGGGGGTGGGGCCAACGTCCTGACTTTC. This codes for CASEGGGGANVLTF. The J gene is TRBJ2-6, the V gene TRBV6-1; a possible D gene is TRBD2 (7 bases). Germline V gives CDR1 MNHNS, CDR2 SASEGT. Trimming removed 8 bases at V and 3 bases at J, with 11 bases between. The CDR3 runs 14 residues.